The following is a TCR beta chain sequence with its context. No antigen is known for it. PCR employed 60 Vbeta and 13 Jbeta primers. Libraries were prepared by immunoSEQ multiplex PCR; TCRdb keeps only in-frame clonotypes and omits some of them. The sample lists around 220,000 clones, more than 65% occurring once. These data originate in a study of cytomegalovirus exposure and HLA in healthy donors. Study conclusions and caveats: In a later analysis, productive TCRs from donors in an Asian-associated ancestry cluster reportedly carried fewer N-insertions than the cohort mean.

Germline lookup yields CDR1 GTSNPN and CDR2 SVGIG (reference sequence). The CDR3 totals 18 residues. Unmatched junction bases numbered 11, after V lost 1 base and J lost 0 bases. The TCR comes from a woman in her 30s in good health and CMV-seronegative. This chain connects TRBV30 to TRBJ1-3, with 8 bases identical to TRBD1. The specimen was PBMCs. The CDR3 nucleotides are TGTGCCTGGAGTGGAGGACAGGGACGCCCTTTCTCTGGAAACACCATATATTTT. This sequence encodes CAWSGGQGRPFSGNTIYF. Together with reference TRBV30 and TRBJ1-3, the CDR3 gives the full variable domain: SQTIHQWPATLVQPVGSPLSLECTVEGTSNPNLYWYRQAAGRGLQLLFYSVGIGQISSEVPQNLSASRPQDRQFILSSKKLLLSDSGFYLCAWSGGQGRPFSGNTIYFGEGSWLTVV.